The present TCR beta chain was sequenced within a study of cytomegalovirus exposure and HLA in healthy donors. Study conclusions and caveats: HLA alleles were associated with 17,000 or so TCR beta sequences in a later analysis at 0.05 false discovery rate. Some TCR beta chains (roughly 160 of them) were listed as cytomegalovirus-associated. The study assumed roughly uniform donor sequencing depth for presence/absence analyses.

CDR3 length: 11 amino acids. CDR1 is MDHEN, CDR2 SYDVKM, per germline. Trimming removed 4 bases at V and 13 bases at J, with 11 bases between. A note on this clone: Its antigen is unidentified.

PCR employed 60 Vbeta and 13 Jbeta primers. Clones were sequenced by immunoSEQ multiplex PCR, and TCRdb holds only the in-frame ones, with some missing. Seen here are approximately 160,000 clones, 77% observed once, and the top ten hold 1.4% to 1.5%. This sequence originates from a woman aged 25 to 39 in good health and CMV-seropositive. Source material: PBMCs. This sequence joins TRBV28 and TRBJ2-1; no firm D call. CDR3 DNA sequence: TGTGCCAGCAGTTCAGAACAATCCCAGTTCTTC. Its protein is CASSSEQSQFF.